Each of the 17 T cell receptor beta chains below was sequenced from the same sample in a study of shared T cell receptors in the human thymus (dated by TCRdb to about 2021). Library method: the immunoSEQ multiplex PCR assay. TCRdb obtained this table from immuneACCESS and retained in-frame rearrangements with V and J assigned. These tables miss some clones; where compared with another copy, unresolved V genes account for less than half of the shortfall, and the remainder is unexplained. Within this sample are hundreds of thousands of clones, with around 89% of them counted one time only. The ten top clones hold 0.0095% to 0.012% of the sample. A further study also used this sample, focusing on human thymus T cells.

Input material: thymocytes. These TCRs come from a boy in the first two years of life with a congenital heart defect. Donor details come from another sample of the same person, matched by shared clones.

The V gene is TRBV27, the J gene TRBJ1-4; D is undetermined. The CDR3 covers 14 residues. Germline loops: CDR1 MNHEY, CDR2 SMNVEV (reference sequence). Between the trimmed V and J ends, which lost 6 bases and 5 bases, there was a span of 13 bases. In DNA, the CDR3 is TGTGCCAGCAGAATGGGGAGGGAGAATGAAAAACTGTTTTTT. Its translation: CASRMGRENEKLFF.

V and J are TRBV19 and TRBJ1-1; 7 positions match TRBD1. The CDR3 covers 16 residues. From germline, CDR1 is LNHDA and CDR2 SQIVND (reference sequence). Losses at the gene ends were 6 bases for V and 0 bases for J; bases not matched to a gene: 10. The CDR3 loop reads CASSDEGTAMNTEAFF. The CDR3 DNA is TGTGCCAGTAGCGACGAAGGGACAGCCATGAACACTGAAGCTTTCTTT.

The CDR3 protein is CASSFFPGINQPQHF. Written as DNA, the CDR3 is TGTGCCAGCAGCTTCTTCCCGGGGATCAATCAGCCCCAGCATTTT. The chain joins TRBV7-2 to TRBJ1-5; D uncertain. Germline V gives CDR1 SGHTA, CDR2 FQGNSA. There are 15 residues in the CDR3. V shed 3 bases and J shed 3 bases, with 12 bases lying between them.

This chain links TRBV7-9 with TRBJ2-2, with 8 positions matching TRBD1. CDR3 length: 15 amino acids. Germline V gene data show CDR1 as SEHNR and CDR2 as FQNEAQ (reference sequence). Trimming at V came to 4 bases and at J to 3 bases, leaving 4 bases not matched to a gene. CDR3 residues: CASSYRGFDTGELFF. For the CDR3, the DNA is TGTGCCAGCAGCTACAGGGGGTTTGACACCGGGGAGCTGTTTTTT.

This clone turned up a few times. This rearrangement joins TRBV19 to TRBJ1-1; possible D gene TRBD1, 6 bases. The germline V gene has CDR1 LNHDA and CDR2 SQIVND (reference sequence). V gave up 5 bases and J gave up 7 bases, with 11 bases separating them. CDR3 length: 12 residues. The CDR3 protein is CASSSQGLEAFF. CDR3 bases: TGTGCCAGTAGTTCCCAGGGGCTTGAAGCTTTCTTT.

CDR3 in amino acids: CASSFGGETQYF. CDR3 coding DNA: TGTGCCAGCAGCTTCGGGGGTGAGACCCAGTACTTC. The V call is TRBV7-2, the J call TRBJ2-5; D might be TRBD2 (6 bases). CDR3 length: 12 residues. V was shortened by 3 bases and J by 5 bases, with 7 bases between the two germline ends. The germline V gene encodes CDR1 SGHTA and CDR2 FQGNSA.

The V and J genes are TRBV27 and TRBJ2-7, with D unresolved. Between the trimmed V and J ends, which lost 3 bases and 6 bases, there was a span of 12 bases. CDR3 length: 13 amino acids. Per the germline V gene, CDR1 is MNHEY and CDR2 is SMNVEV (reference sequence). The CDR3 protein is CASSFQVGAEQYF. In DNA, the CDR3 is TGTGCCAGCAGTTTCCAGGTGGGCGCCGAGCAGTACTTC.

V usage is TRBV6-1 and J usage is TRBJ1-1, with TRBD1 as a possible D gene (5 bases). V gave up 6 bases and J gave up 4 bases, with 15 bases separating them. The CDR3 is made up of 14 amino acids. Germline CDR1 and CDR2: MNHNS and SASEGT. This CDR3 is CASRGRTGGTEAFF. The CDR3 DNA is TGTGCCAGCAGGGGGCGGACGGGCGGCACTGAAGCTTTCTTT.

The CDR3 is CARLLSGTRLRDEQYF. As DNA, the CDR3 is TGTGCCAGACTCCTCTCCGGGACTAGATTAAGGGACGAGCAGTACTTC. The chain combines TRBV18 with TRBJ2-7, with TRBD2 matching over 8 bases. The length of the CDR3 is 16 residues. The germline gives CDR1 KGHSH, CDR2 LQKENI. The V and J ends lost 9 bases and 5 bases, in that order; junction bases with no gene match: 18.

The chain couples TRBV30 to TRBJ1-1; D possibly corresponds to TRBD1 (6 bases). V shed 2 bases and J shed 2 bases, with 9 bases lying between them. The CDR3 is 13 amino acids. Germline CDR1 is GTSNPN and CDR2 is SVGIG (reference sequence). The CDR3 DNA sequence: TGTGCCTGGAGTTTGGACAGCAACACTGAAGCTTTCTTT. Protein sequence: CAWSLDSNTEAFF.

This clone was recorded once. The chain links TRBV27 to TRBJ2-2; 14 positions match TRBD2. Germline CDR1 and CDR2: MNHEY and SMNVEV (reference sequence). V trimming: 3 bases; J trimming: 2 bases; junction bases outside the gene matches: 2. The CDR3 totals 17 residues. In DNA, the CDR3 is TGTGCCAGCAGTTTTGGACTAGCGGGAGGAAACACCGGGGAGCTGTTTTTT. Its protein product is CASSFGLAGGNTGELFF.

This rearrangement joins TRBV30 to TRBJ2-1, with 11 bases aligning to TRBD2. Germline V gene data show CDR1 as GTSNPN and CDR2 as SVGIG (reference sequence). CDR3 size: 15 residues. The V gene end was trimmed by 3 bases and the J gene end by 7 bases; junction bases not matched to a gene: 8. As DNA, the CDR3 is TGTGCCTGGAGAGTAGCGGGAGGGCCCAGGAATGAGCAGTTCTTC. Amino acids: CAWRVAGGPRNEQFF.

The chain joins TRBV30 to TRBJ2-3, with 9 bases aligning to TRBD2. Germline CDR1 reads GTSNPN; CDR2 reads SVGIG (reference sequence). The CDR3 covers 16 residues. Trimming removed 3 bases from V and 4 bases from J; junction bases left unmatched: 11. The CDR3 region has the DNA TGTGCCTGGAGAGGGAATGGCGGGAGGGTCCCAGATACGCAGTATTTT. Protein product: CAWRGNGGRVPDTQYF.

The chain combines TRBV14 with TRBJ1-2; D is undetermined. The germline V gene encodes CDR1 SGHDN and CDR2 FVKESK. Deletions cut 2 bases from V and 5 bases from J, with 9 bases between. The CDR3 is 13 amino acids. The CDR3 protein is CASSQLPEYGYTF. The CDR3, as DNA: TGTGCCAGCAGCCAACTACCTGAGTATGGCTACACCTTC.

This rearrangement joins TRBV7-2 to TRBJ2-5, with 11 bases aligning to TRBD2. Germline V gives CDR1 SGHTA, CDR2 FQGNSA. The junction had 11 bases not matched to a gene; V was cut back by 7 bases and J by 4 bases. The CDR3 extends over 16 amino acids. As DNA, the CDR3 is TGTGCCAGCACCCCCGAACTAGCGGGAGAGAGAGAGACCCAGTACTTC. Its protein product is CASTPELAGERETQYF.

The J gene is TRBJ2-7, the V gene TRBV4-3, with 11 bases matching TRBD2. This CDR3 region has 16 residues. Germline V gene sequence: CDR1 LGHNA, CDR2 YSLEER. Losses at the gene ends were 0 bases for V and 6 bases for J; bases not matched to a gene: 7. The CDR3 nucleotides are TGCGCCAGCAGCCAAGAGGGGGAACTAGCGGGAGCCGAGCAGTACTTC. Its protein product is CASSQEGELAGAEQYF.

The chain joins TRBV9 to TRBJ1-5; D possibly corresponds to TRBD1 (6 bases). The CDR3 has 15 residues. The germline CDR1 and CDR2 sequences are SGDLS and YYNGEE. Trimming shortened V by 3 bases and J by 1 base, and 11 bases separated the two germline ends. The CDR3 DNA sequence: TGTGCCAGCAGCGCTACAGGGTTGAGCAATCAGCCCCAGCATTTT. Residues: CASSATGLSNQPQHF.